The subject of this entry is one T cell receptor beta chain. Its antigen is unknown. The sample comes from a study of a mutant IDH1 vaccine in newly diagnosed glioma. Study context: Most patients had radiochemotherapy with temozolomide before enrollment; others had one alone.

Stated time point: week 35, safety follow-up. Doses consisted of 300 ug of mutant IDH1 20-mer peptide each, paired with topical imiquimod. The CDR3 spans 16 residues. V dropped 1 base and J dropped 0 bases, with 10 bases sitting between them. CDR1 and CDR2 from the germline V gene are SGHTA and FQGNSA. Clones were read by immunoSEQ multiplex PCR, and TCRdb kept only the in-frame ones, dropping some. Here the sample spans tens of thousands of clones, roughly 79% being singletons. Sequencing was performed on PBMCs, taken from a glioma patient whose treatment included an IDH1 peptide vaccine. The sequence was obtained from a man aged 35 to 55 with glioma. This rearrangement joins TRBV7-2 to TRBJ2-1; D is undetermined. The CDR3 DNA reads as TGTGCCAGCAGCTTAGAGGGCGGTCCCTCCTACAATGAGCAGTTCTTC. It encodes CASSLEGGPSYNEQFF.